Listed here are 4 T cell receptor beta chains from one sample, sequenced in a study of identifying expanded T cells in peripheral blood. Libraries were prepared by immunoSEQ multiplex PCR; TCRdb keeps only in-frame clonotypes and omits some of them. This sample has 100,000 to 150,000 clones, with about 86% found just once. Sequencing was carried out using blood. These receptors came from a person aged 18 to 70 in good health.

The chain is built from TRBV4-1 and TRBJ2-7; D unresolved. From germline, CDR1 is MGHRA and CDR2 YSYEKL. This CDR3 comprises 14 residues. The V end was cut by 1 base, the J end by 2 bases, with 9 bases between. The chain's CDR3 is CASSQGAGAYEQYF. DNA for the CDR3: TGCGCCAGCAGCCAAGGGGCAGGAGCCTACGAGCAGTACTTC.

The chain is built from TRBV9 and TRBJ1-2; TRBD1 might be the D (6 bases). Germline V CDR1 and CDR2: SGDLS, YYNGEE. The CDR3 is 13 amino acids. Between the trimmed V and J ends, which lost 3 bases and 4 bases, there was a span of 10 bases. CDR3 region: CASSGGHGYGYTF. In nucleotides, the CDR3 is TGTGCCAGCAGCGGGGGACACGGCTATGGCTACACCTTC.

This chain connects TRBV27 to TRBJ1-2; weak D call: TRBD1 (6 bases). V gave up 4 bases and J gave up 4 bases, with 19 bases separating them. The germline V gene has CDR1 MNHEY and CDR2 SMNVEV (reference sequence). This CDR3 is 16 amino acids long. The CDR3 loop is CASSSRNREYGYGYTF. CDR3 bases: TGTGCCAGCAGTTCACGCAACAGGGAGTACGGCTATGGCTACACCTTC.

This clone was detected once. The gene calls are TRBV2 and TRBJ2-6; unclear D gene. V lost 6 bases and J 4 bases, leaving 10 bases between the germline ends. The germline V gene has CDR1 SNHLY and CDR2 FYNNEI. This CDR3 has 14 amino acids. The CDR3 region has the DNA TGTGCCAGCAGCACGTCGCTCGGGGCCAACGTCCTGACTTTC. Its translation: CASSTSLGANVLTF.